This passage covers 18 T cell receptor beta chains from one sample sequenced in a study of regulatory T cells in long-lasting Graves disease. Library construction for TCR beta used iRepertoire HTBI primers and Arm-PCR of CDR3 regions. TCRdb processed the multiplex PCR reads anew with MiXCR; each CDR3 protein has one entry. The table records about 420,000 distinct CDR3 sequences, roughly a quarter of them present only once. Time point meaning: persistent/refractory GD, antithyroid drugs over 5 years with positive TRAb. TCR sequences were obtained from RNA taken from PBMCs. The specimen comprised peripheral blood mononuclear cells (PBMCs), sampled when the disease was refractory, from a patient treated with antithyroid drugs. These receptors were obtained from a female donor with Graves disease.

The CDR3 here is CAISSHVEQYF. CDR3 bases: TGTGCCATCAGCTCCCACGTGGAGCAGTACTTC. The chain recombines TRBV10-3 with TRBJ2-7; D is undetermined. CDR1 is ENHRY and CDR2 is SYGVKD in the germline V gene. The CDR3 is made up of 11 amino acids. The V end was cut by 6 bases, the J end by 7 bases, with 10 bases between.

The V and J genes are TRBV5-6 and TRBJ1-5, with 7 bases aligning to TRBD1. The V and J ends lost 2 bases and 1 base, in that order; junction bases with no gene match: 6. The germline V gene has CDR1 SGHDT and CDR2 YYEEEE. This CDR3 has 16 residues. The CDR3 DNA reads TGTGCCAGCAGCTTAAAAGGGGGCGCCAGCAATCAGCCCCAGCATTTT. It is translated as CASSLKGGASNQPQHF. The variable domain in full, completed from reference TRBV5-6 and TRBJ1-5, reads DAGVTQSPTHLIKTRGQQVTLRCSPKSGHDTVSWYQQALGQGPQFIFQYYEEEERQRGNFPDRFSGHQFPNYSSELNVNALLLGDSALYLCASSLKGGASNQPQHFGDGTRLSIL.

This clonotype was detected a few times. The J gene is TRBJ1-1, the V gene TRBV29-1, with D maybe TRBD1 (5 bases). The CDR3 extends over 14 amino acids. V was pared by 0 bases and J by 2 bases, with 10 bases between. Germline values: CDR1 SQVTM, CDR2 ANQGSEA. The chain's CDR3 is CSVEEFQGNTEAFF. CDR3 sequence (DNA): TGCAGCGTTGAAGAGTTTCAGGGTAACACTGAAGCTTTCTTT.

The genes are TRBV5-1 and TRBJ1-1; D not resolved. The V and J ends lost 0 bases and 4 bases respectively, with 10 bases between them. Germline CDR1 reads SGHRS; CDR2 reads YFSETQ. This CDR3 has 14 amino acids. The CDR3 spells CASSLAVRGTEAFF. CDR3 coding DNA: TGCGCCAGCAGCTTGGCCGTTCGGGGCACTGAAGCTTTCTTT.

The chain recombines TRBV20-1 with TRBJ2-7; possibly TRBD1 for D (6 bases). The CDR3 is 15 amino acids. In germline, CDR1 is DFQATT, CDR2 SNEGSKA (reference sequence). V lost 0 bases to trimming and J lost 5 bases, with 17 bases between them. The CDR3 sequence is CSARDKHQGYHEQYF. The CDR3 nucleotides are TGCAGTGCTAGAGATAAGCATCAGGGGTACCACGAGCAGTACTTC.

The rearrangement uses TRBV10-3 and TRBJ2-5, with 8 bases lining up with TRBD1. The CDR3 is 16 residues long. After removal of 6 bases from V and 4 bases from J, the junction contained 13 bases not matched to a gene. The germline gives CDR1 ENHRY, CDR2 SYGVKD. CDR3 nucleotide sequence: TGTGCCATCAGCACCCGGGATACAGGGGGGTTAGAGACCCAGTACTTC. Encoded protein: CAISTRDTGGLETQYF.

The J gene is TRBJ1-4, the V gene TRBV19; no reliable D call. In germline, CDR1 is LNHDA, CDR2 SQIVND (reference sequence). CDR3 length: 14 residues. V was pared by 5 bases and J by 6 bases, with 13 bases between. CDR3: CASSQWGSDEKLFF. In nucleotides, the CDR3 is TGTGCCAGTAGTCAATGGGGATCGGATGAAAAACTGTTTTTT.

This clonotype was seen a few times. The gene calls are TRBV7-3 and TRBJ1-1; the D is unclear. V was pared by 2 bases and J by 3 bases, with 10 bases between. The CDR3 extends over 14 amino acids. Germline V CDR1 and CDR2: SGHTA, FQGTGA. CDR3: CASSLSGWDTEAFF. The CDR3 coding sequence is TGTGCCAGCAGCTTATCGGGGTGGGACACTGAAGCTTTCTTT.

This clonotype was counted only a few times. The rearrangement joins TRBV19 to TRBJ2-2; D possibly corresponds to TRBD1 (5 bases). From germline, CDR1 is LNHDA and CDR2 SQIVND (reference sequence). The germline V and J ends were trimmed by 5 bases and 3 bases, with 13 bases remaining between them. The CDR3 loop spans 15 amino acids. CDR3 DNA sequence: TGTGCCAGTAGTGCCCGGACCAGGGACACCGGGGAGCTGTTTTTT. It translates to CASSARTRDTGELFF.

The chain has TRBV5-1 and TRBJ1-1; no clear D. The CDR3 runs 13 residues. Germline CDR1 is SGHRS and CDR2 is YFSETQ. Trimming stripped 0 bases from V and 9 bases from J, with 12 bases between. The CDR3 region is CASSLVSGPQAFF. The CDR3 DNA is TGCGCCAGCAGCTTGGTGTCAGGACCCCAAGCTTTCTTT.

This clonotype was counted only a few times. This chain connects TRBV13 to TRBJ1-1, with TRBD1 identical over 7 bases. This CDR3 is built from 15 residues. CDR1 is PRHDT and CDR2 is FYEKMQ in the germline V gene (reference sequence). V was clipped by 5 bases and J by 4 bases; unmatched bases: 10. The CDR3 spells CASSNNRGWSTEAFF. CDR3 in DNA: TGTGCCAGCAGCAACAACAGGGGCTGGAGCACTGAAGCTTTCTTT. Combining the CDR3 with reference TRBV13 and TRBJ1-1 gives the whole variable domain AAGVIQSPRHLIKEKRETATLKCYPIPRHDTVYWYQQGPGQDPQFLISFYEKMQSDKGSIPDRFSAQQFSDYHSELNMSSLELGDSALYFCASSNNRGWSTEAFFGQGTRLTVV.

V gene TRBV30 combines with J gene TRBJ1-1; D perhaps matches TRBD1 (6 bases). V was pared by 4 bases and J by 2 bases, with 14 bases between. This CDR3 contains 14 residues. The V gene's germline CDR1 is GTSNPN and CDR2 SVGIG (reference sequence). The chain's CDR3 is CAWTSLGANTEAFF. CDR3 DNA sequence: TGTGCCTGGACTTCGCTGGGGGCTAACACTGAAGCTTTCTTT.

This sequence joins TRBV30 and TRBJ1-1; D is undetermined. Germline CDR1 GTSNPN, CDR2 SVGIG (reference sequence). The CDR3 is made up of 12 amino acids. Deletions cut 1 base from V and 9 bases from J, with 12 bases between. CDR3 region: CAWSAGGPKAFF. CDR3 bases: TGTGCCTGGAGTGCCGGAGGGCCTAAAGCTTTCTTT.

The sample holds many counts of this clonotype. This chain joins TRBV3-1 and TRBJ1-1, with D tentatively TRBD1 (6 bases). Germline CDR1 LGHDT, CDR2 YNNKEL (reference sequence). The CDR3 consists of 13 residues. The V gene lost 5 bases and the J gene lost 1 base, with 8 bases spanning the gap. As DNA, the CDR3 is TGTGCCAGCAGCGGGGACACGAACACTGAAGCTTTCTTT. As protein: CASSGDTNTEAFF.

This clonotype was seen only a few times. The chain couples TRBV7-9 to TRBJ1-2, with unresolved D. The germline V and J ends were trimmed by 5 bases and 0 bases, with 13 bases remaining between them. Looked up from germline, CDR1 is SEHNR and CDR2 is FQNEAQ (reference sequence). The CDR3 has 15 residues. The CDR3 sequence is CASSNGLLANYGYTF. The CDR3 DNA is TGTGCCAGCAGCAACGGACTGTTAGCTAACTATGGCTACACCTTC.

This clonotype has a count of ten or more. The V and J genes are TRBV6-5 and TRBJ1-2; D not resolved. The V gene's germline CDR1 is MNHEY and CDR2 SVGAGI. This CDR3 spans 14 amino acids. V lost 4 bases, J lost 4 bases, and 13 bases lay in between. The CDR3 coding sequence is TGTGCCAGCAGTTTGATGGGCACCTCCTATGGCTACACCTTC. Its translation is CASSLMGTSYGYTF.

This clonotype showed up many times. The V and J genes are TRBV6-1 and TRBJ1-1; D unclear. This CDR3 is built from 13 residues. The V and J ends lost 7 bases and 1 base respectively, with 10 bases between them. CDR1 and CDR2 from the germline V gene are MNHNS and SASEGT. The CDR3 nucleotides are TGTGCCAGCAAGAAGGACGGGAACACTGAAGCTTTCTTT. Amino acids: CASKKDGNTEAFF.

The J gene is TRBJ1-1, the V gene TRBV25-1; D is uncertain. The CDR3 is made up of 12 amino acids. From germline, CDR1 is MGHDK and CDR2 SYGVNS. Trimming shortened V by 6 bases and J by 7 bases, and 12 bases separated the two germline ends. This CDR3 reads CASSPQWGEAFF. As DNA, the CDR3 is TGTGCCAGCAGCCCCCAGTGGGGTGAAGCTTTCTTT.